This T cell receptor (beta chain) was identified during a study of control samples from healthy donors and cancer patients. The protocol was immunoSEQ multiplex PCR, while the TCRdb copy is restricted to in-frame clones and leaves out a portion. Of about 60,000 clones listed, 92% are singletons. The junction had 9 bases not matched to a gene; V was cut back by 5 bases and J by 3 bases. The V gene's germline CDR1 is SGHTA and CDR2 FQGTGA. The CDR3 runs 16 residues. The receptor was isolated from a man between 40 and 49 years old with colorectal cancer. Source material: PBMCs. The chain joins TRBV7-3 to TRBJ2-3, with 9 bases that match TRBD1. The CDR3 is CASSVVGTGKTDTQYF. The CDR3 DNA is TGTGCCAGCAGCGTGGTAGGGACAGGGAAAACAGATACGCAGTATTTT.